These 24 T cell receptor beta chains came from one sample sequenced in a study of T cells after yellow fever vaccination. TCRdb reprocessed the 5' RACE reads with MiXCR, giving one entry per CDR3 protein. This table has a few hundred thousand distinct CDR3 sequences, 5.2% appearing once. The starting material was CD4+ T cells sorted from PBMCs, obtained on the day of the yellow fever booster vaccination. The source is a young man who received the YFV17D yellow fever vaccine.

This rearrangement joins TRBV6-1 to TRBJ2-7; 11 bases agree with TRBD2. The CDR3 has 18 amino acids. CDR1 and CDR2 from the germline V gene are MNHNS and SASEGT. The ends lost 6 bases at V and 0 bases at J; junction bases unmatched: 13. The CDR3 sequence: CASRLILAGDTSSYEQYF. The CDR3 bases are TGTGCCAGCAGATTAATACTAGCGGGGGATACTAGCTCCTACGAGCAGTACTTC.

This clonotype appeared a few times. The rearrangement links TRBV5-1 to TRBJ2-5; D is tentatively TRBD1 or TRBD2 (5 bases each). This CDR3 contains 13 residues. V lost 5 bases and J 1 base, leaving 9 bases between the germline ends. Germline values: CDR1 SGHRS, CDR2 YFSETQ. In nucleotides, the CDR3 is TGCGCCAGCAGAACCGGGACCCAAGAGACCCAGTACTTC. Translating gives CASRTGTQETQYF.

The J gene is TRBJ1-5, the V gene TRBV6-6, with D perhaps matching TRBD1 (6 bases). The CDR3 is made up of 14 amino acids. Per the germline V gene, CDR1 is MNHNY and CDR2 is SVGAGI (reference sequence). Between the trimmed V and J ends, which lost 3 bases and 5 bases, there was a span of 11 bases. In DNA form, the CDR3 reads TGTGCCAGCAGTTATGACAGGACTTATCAGCCCCAGCATTTT. Encoded protein: CASSYDRTYQPQHF.

This clonotype was seen a handful of times. The chain has TRBV7-2 and TRBJ1-2; D remains ambiguous. CDR3 length: 12 residues. The V end lost 5 bases, the J end lost 6 bases, and 10 bases lay between the germline ends. Germline V gene data show CDR1 as SGHTA and CDR2 as FQGNSA. CDR3 DNA: TGTGCCAGCAGCCCTCGACGAGATGGCTACACCTTC. Its protein is CASSPRRDGYTF.

In its sample, this clonotype was seen many times. The chain combines TRBV5-1 with TRBJ2-5; D not certain. The germline CDR1 and CDR2 sequences are SGHRS and YFSETQ. Trimming took off 1 base at V and 1 base at J, with 17 bases between the two ends. The CDR3 extends over 17 amino acids. Here the CDR3 DNA reads TGCGCCAGCAGCTTGAGATGGTCAAGAACTGGCCAAGAGACCCAGTACTTC. Protein: CASSLRWSRTGQETQYF.

J is TRBJ1-6 and V is TRBV5-1; D remains unclear. Germline V gives CDR1 SGHRS, CDR2 YFSETQ. V shed 2 bases and J shed 7 bases, with 10 bases lying between them. The CDR3 consists of 14 residues. DNA of the CDR3: TGCGCCAGCAGCTTCGCGGGGAACAATTCACCCCTCCACTTT. Its translation is CASSFAGNNSPLHF.

The rearrangement links TRBV7-2 to TRBJ1-5; 9 positions match TRBD1. Germline trimming cut 5 bases from V and 4 bases from J; bases unmatched to any gene: 6. The germline V gene encodes CDR1 SGHTA and CDR2 FQGNSA. The CDR3 is made up of 15 amino acids. The CDR3 loop reads CASSPPGQGNQPQHF. The CDR3 DNA is TGTGCCAGCAGCCCCCCGGGACAGGGAAATCAGCCCCAGCATTTT. Complete variable domain (other parts from reference TRBV7-2 and TRBJ1-5): GAGVSQSPSNKVTEKGKDVELRCDPISGHTALYWYRQSLGQGLEFLIYFQGNSAPDKSGLPSDRFSAERTGGSVSTLTIQRTQQEDSAVYLCASSPPGQGNQPQHFGDGTRLSIL.

This clonotype has more than one count but fewer than ten. The chain has TRBV7-6 and TRBJ1-4; TRBD1 might be the D (6 bases). The CDR3 spans 15 residues. From germline, CDR1 is SGHVS and CDR2 FNYEAQ. V lost 0 bases to trimming and J lost 6 bases, with 11 bases between them. The CDR3 spells CASSLAGQSDEKLFF. The CDR3 DNA reads as TGTGCCAGCAGCTTAGCAGGACAGAGTGATGAAAAACTGTTTTTT.

This clonotype came up many times. The chain combines TRBV7-2 with TRBJ1-2; 7 bases match TRBD1. The CDR3 is 13 amino acids. Germline values: CDR1 SGHTA, CDR2 FQGNSA. V was pared by 5 bases and J by 14 bases, with 14 bases of the junction left unmatched. The CDR3 sequence: CASSPSTGSGVTF. The CDR3 DNA sequence: TGTGCCAGCAGCCCTTCGACAGGGTCGGGCGTAACCTTC.

This clonotype occurred many times. The V gene is TRBV12-3 or TRBV12-4, the J gene TRBJ1-2; D is perhaps TRBD1 (6 bases). The CDR3 runs 13 residues. The ends were cut back, 4 bases at V and 5 bases at J, with 11 bases in the middle. The CDR3 region has the DNA TGTGCCAGCAGTTCGGAAGGGGGTTATGGCTACACCTTC. Its protein product is CASSSEGGYGYTF.

Only a few counts were recorded for this clonotype. Possible read error: a much larger clone is one base away. CDR3 nucleotides: TGTGCCAGCAGTGACGCGAGCGGGGGGGCAGATACGCAGTATTTT. This gives the protein CASSDASGGADTQYF. This sequence joins TRBV6-4 and TRBJ2-3, with 10 bases identical to TRBD2. Germline CDR1 and CDR2: MRHNA and SNTAGT. The CDR3 loop spans 15 amino acids. The J segment lost 4 bases and the V segment lost 2 bases, leaving 3 bases of the junction unmatched.

The CDR3 sequence is CASSLAAGLNSPLHF. In DNA, the CDR3 is TGTGCCAGCAGCTTAGCTGCAGGACTAAATTCACCCCTCCACTTT. V gene TRBV7-2 combines with J gene TRBJ1-6, with D uncertain. The CDR3 has 15 residues. Trimming removed 0 bases at V and 7 bases at J, with 10 bases between. Germline-derived CDR1 and CDR2 are SGHTA and FQGNSA.

V is TRBV7-9 and J is TRBJ2-3, with D tentatively TRBD1 or TRBD2 (6 bases each). V shed 5 bases and J shed 3 bases, with 18 bases lying between them. This CDR3 comprises 16 residues. Germline V gene lookup returns CDR1 SEHNR and CDR2 FQNEAQ (reference sequence). In DNA, the CDR3 is TGTGCCAGCAGCCCCCGGGGAAGGGGGAGGACAGATACGCAGTATTTT. Translation: CASSPRGRGRTDTQYF. Complete variable domain (other parts from reference TRBV7-9 and TRBJ2-3): DTGVSQNPRHKITKRGQNVTFRCDPISEHNRLYWYRQTLGQGPEFLTYFQNEAQLEKSRLLSDRFSAERPKGSFSTLEIQRTEQGDSAMYLCASSPRGRGRTDTQYFGPGTRLTVL.

The chain uses TRBV19 and TRBJ1-2, with D possibly matching TRBD1 (6 bases). The CDR3 totals 14 residues. Per germline, CDR1 LNHDA and CDR2 SQIVND (reference sequence). With 5 bases removed from V and 4 bases from J, the gap between germline ends came to 14 bases. DNA of the CDR3: TGTGCCAGTAGTGCCGACAGGCTTACCTATGGCTACACCTTC. This codes for CASSADRLTYGYTF.

This chain links TRBV6-1 with TRBJ2-7, with a possible D match to TRBD2 (5 bases). The germline V gene has CDR1 MNHNS and CDR2 SASEGT. V lost 6 bases and J lost 0, with 9 bases in between. The CDR3 spans 13 residues. CDR3 sequence: CASREGISYEQYF. CDR3 DNA: TGTGCCAGCAGAGAGGGAATCTCCTACGAGCAGTACTTC.

This clonotype showed up many times. J is TRBJ1-1 and V is TRBV29-1; a possible D gene is TRBD1 (5 bases). The CDR3 covers 13 residues. Trimming removed 6 bases from V and 3 bases from J, with 14 bases in between. CDR1 and CDR2 from the germline V gene are SQVTM and ANQGSEA. For the CDR3, the DNA is TGCAGCGTCGGAACGGACACTTACACTGAAGCTTTCTTT. It yields the protein CSVGTDTYTEAFF.

Here the CDR3 reads CASSSRPLNYGYTF. The CDR3 nucleotides are TGTGCCAGCAGCTCCAGGCCGCTTAACTATGGCTACACCTTC. The rearrangement joins TRBV7-8 to TRBJ1-2; the D is unclear. The CDR3 totals 14 residues. Between the trimmed V and J ends, which lost 4 bases and 1 base, there was a span of 10 bases. Per germline, CDR1 SGHVS and CDR2 FQNEAQ.

This clonotype appeared a few times. This sequence joins TRBV28 and TRBJ2-3; 7 bases agree with TRBD2. The CDR3 consists of 14 residues. V shed 7 bases, J shed 2 bases, and the junction held 6 bases outside the gene matches. CDR1 is MDHEN, CDR2 SYDVKM, per germline. The CDR3 sequence is CASKRGGATDTQYF. The CDR3 nucleotides read TGTGCCAGCAAGCGGGGAGGGGCCACAGATACGCAGTATTTT.

Concerning this clonotype itself: Just one base apart from a much larger clone, this may be a read error. The chain carries TRBV4-3 and TRBJ2-5; D is perhaps TRBD2 (6 bases). Germline V gene lookup returns CDR1 LGHNA and CDR2 YSLEER. CDR3 length: 16 residues. The CDR3 sequence: CGSSQERAGSVETQYF. The CDR3 coding sequence is TGCGGCAGCAGCCAAGAGCGGGCCGGCAGTGTAGAGACCCAGTACTTC.

This clonotype occurred many times. The chain carries TRBV27 and TRBJ1-6; tentatively, D is TRBD1 (5 bases). CDR1 MNHEY and CDR2 SMNVEV come from the germline V gene (reference sequence). This CDR3 comprises 14 residues. Trimming left V 3 bases short and J 11 bases short, with 14 bases between. This CDR3 reads CASSFTPPGTPLHF. The CDR3 DNA reads TGTGCCAGCAGTTTTACCCCCCCAGGGACACCCCTCCACTTT.

This sequence joins TRBV20-1 and TRBJ2-3; TRBD2 matches 7 bases. After removal of 6 bases from V and 3 bases from J, the junction contained 6 bases not matched to a gene. The CDR3 is 13 amino acids. Germline CDR1 is DFQATT and CDR2 is SNEGSKA (reference sequence). Here the CDR3 reads CSASRSGTDTQYF. Written as DNA, the CDR3 is TGCAGTGCCTCCCGTAGCGGGACAGATACGCAGTATTTT.

This clonotype occurred a few times. The rearrangement links TRBV6-5 to TRBJ2-7; D is unresolved. V gave up 6 bases and J gave up 0 bases, with 6 bases separating them. The germline V gene has CDR1 MNHEY and CDR2 SVGAGI. This CDR3 is 12 amino acids long. CDR3 in amino acids: CASSQSSYEQYF. Here the CDR3 DNA reads TGTGCCAGCAGCCAAAGCTCCTACGAGCAGTACTTC.

This clonotype was counted between two and nine times. The rearrangement joins TRBV20-1 to TRBJ1-5; perhaps TRBD1 as D (5 bases). CDR3 length: 13 amino acids. V lost 3 bases to trimming and J lost 5 bases, with 11 bases between them. The germline CDR1 and CDR2 sequences are DFQATT and SNEGSKA (reference sequence). The CDR3 loop reads CSASDSPHQPQHF. CDR3 sequence (DNA): TGCAGTGCTAGCGACAGTCCTCATCAGCCCCAGCATTTT.

This chain connects TRBV4-2 to TRBJ2-5; 10 bases are shared with TRBD2. The CDR3 spans 16 residues. V shed 4 bases, J shed 6 bases, and the junction held 11 bases outside the gene matches. The germline gives CDR1 LGHNA, CDR2 YNFKEQ. CDR3 sequence (DNA): TGTGCCAGCAGCCCGAGGGAGCGGGGGGGCCCTAAGACCCAGTACTTC. Residues: CASSPRERGGPKTQYF.